A single sample gave rise to the 14 T cell receptor beta chains below, sequenced in a study of T cells in Graves' hyperthyroidism and ophthalmopathy. Researchers amplified the TCR beta CDR3 regions from RNA transcripts. HTBI primers were used for first-round RT-PCR of the TCR CDR3. TCRdb used MiXCR to reprocess the multiplex PCR reads, holding one entry per CDR3 protein. Here the sample spans 490,000 or so distinct CDR3 sequences, about 16% being singletons. Sequences were obtained from blood. These receptors came from a woman aged 25 to 39 with Graves' ophthalmopathy.

The V and J genes are TRBV14 and TRBJ1-2; no reliable D call. V lost 3 bases to trimming and J lost 8 bases, with 10 bases between them. The germline V gene has CDR1 SGHDN and CDR2 FVKESK. The CDR3 has 12 amino acids. CDR3: CASSQFRRGYTF. CDR3 nucleotide sequence: TGTGCCAGCAGCCAGTTTCGGAGAGGCTACACCTTC.

The V and J genes are TRBV20-1 and TRBJ2-1; 7 bases are shared with TRBD2. The J segment lost 0 bases and the V segment lost 2 bases, leaving 19 bases of the junction unmatched. Germline V gene lookup returns CDR1 DFQATT and CDR2 SNEGSKA (reference sequence). The CDR3 is made up of 20 amino acids. In nucleotides, the CDR3 is TGCAGTGCTAGAAGCGCTAGCGGCCTTACCTCGGAGAGCTCCTACAATGAGCAGTTCTTC. Its protein is CSARSASGLTSESSYNEQFF.

This clonotype was counted many times. J is TRBJ2-1 and V is TRBV28; a weak D match, TRBD2 (6 bases). Germline CDR1 reads MDHEN; CDR2 reads SYDVKM. The CDR3 loop spans 14 amino acids. The V end lost 6 bases, the J end lost 5 bases, and 14 bases lay between the germline ends. The CDR3 sequence: CASRGLESNNEQFF. In DNA form, the CDR3 reads TGTGCCAGCAGGGGACTGGAATCCAACAATGAGCAGTTCTTC.

This clonotype was observed at least ten times. The chain joins TRBV12-3 or TRBV12-4 to TRBJ2-1, with 12 bases matching TRBD2. The CDR3 is made up of 19 amino acids. The junction had 13 bases not matched to a gene; V was cut back by 7 bases and J by 0 bases. CDR3 amino acids: CASTPSGTSGSSSYNEQFF. The CDR3 DNA sequence: TGTGCCAGCACCCCCTCTGGGACTAGCGGGTCGAGCTCCTACAATGAGCAGTTCTTC.

This clonotype was counted ten times or more. J is TRBJ2-5 and V is TRBV12-3 or TRBV12-4; the D is unclear. V was trimmed by 5 bases and J by 5 bases, leaving 6 bases between them. The CDR3 has 11 residues. Here the CDR3 reads CASSRYETQYF. The CDR3 DNA sequence: TGTGCCAGCAGTAGGTATGAGACCCAGTACTTC.

This clonotype appeared many times. The rearrangement uses TRBV6-1 and TRBJ2-7; D is uncertain. Germline CDR1 and CDR2: MNHNS and SASEGT. CDR3 length: 12 amino acids. V was cut by 5 bases and J by 3 bases, with 8 bases left in between. The CDR3 loop reads CASSPGLYEQYF. The CDR3 nucleotides read TGTGCCAGCAGTCCGGGTCTCTACGAGCAGTACTTC.

The CDR3 reads CASSYSMGATYNEQFF. CDR3 nucleotides: TGTGCCAGCAGTTACTCGATGGGTGCTACCTACAATGAGCAGTTCTTC. V and J are TRBV6-2 or TRBV6-3 and TRBJ2-1; D is undetermined. This CDR3 comprises 16 residues. The germline V gene has CDR1 MNHEY and CDR2 SVGEGT. V was pared by 0 bases and J by 2 bases, with 11 bases between.

This clonotype was seen only a few times. The gene calls are TRBV5-1 and TRBJ1-2; D perhaps matches TRBD1 (6 bases). This CDR3 comprises 15 residues. Germline values: CDR1 SGHRS, CDR2 YFSETQ. Trimming took 0 bases from V and 3 from J, leaving 12 bases between them. The DNA of the CDR3 is TGCGCCAGCAGCTTGGGTTCAGGGGCCCACTATGGCTACACCTTC. Amino acid sequence: CASSLGSGAHYGYTF.

This clonotype was detected many times. V gene TRBV28 combines with J gene TRBJ1-2; maybe TRBD1 (5 bases). The CDR3 extends over 15 amino acids. The germline CDR1 and CDR2 sequences are MDHEN and SYDVKM. V was trimmed by 4 bases and J by 5 bases, leaving 17 bases between them. CDR3 DNA sequence: TGTGCCAGCAGTTCCCTGAGGGGAAAGGCTTATGGCTACACCTTC. It is translated as CASSSLRGKAYGYTF.

This clonotype has only a few counts. The CDR3 sequence: CATSDSTTGNQPQHF. CDR3 DNA: TGTGCCACCAGTGATTCTACCACAGGGAATCAGCCCCAGCATTTT. The chain is built from TRBV24-1 and TRBJ1-5; TRBD1 is a possible D gene (6 bases). Germline loops: CDR1 KGHDR, CDR2 SFDVKD. The germline V and J ends were trimmed by 2 bases and 4 bases, with 11 bases remaining between them. The CDR3 has 15 residues.

This clonotype was recorded at least ten times. The chain recombines TRBV11-2 with TRBJ1-6; D not resolved. CDR3 length: 14 amino acids. Germline V gene data show CDR1 as SGHAT and CDR2 as FQNNGV. The ends were cut back, 2 bases at V and 11 bases at J, with 13 bases in the middle. CDR3 coding DNA: TGTGCCAGCAGCTTAAATGTCCAATCACCACCCCTCCACTTT. Residues: CASSLNVQSPPLHF.

This clonotype was detected only a few times. This chain joins TRBV9 and TRBJ1-1, with 9 bases identical to TRBD1. Germline V gives CDR1 SGDLS, CDR2 YYNGEE. CDR3 size: 17 residues. Trimming removed 0 bases from V and 3 bases from J; junction bases left unmatched: 9. In DNA, the CDR3 is TGTGCCAGCAGCGTAGGAGTAGGAAACAGGGGGCACACTGAAGCTTTCTTT. This gives the protein CASSVGVGNRGHTEAFF.

In its sample, this clonotype was seen many times. The chain has TRBV20-1 and TRBJ1-4; D possibly corresponds to TRBD1 (5 bases). The CDR3 sequence is 18 residues long. Germline V CDR1 and CDR2: DFQATT, SNEGSKA (reference sequence). Between the trimmed V and J ends, which lost 3 bases and 3 bases, there was a span of 23 bases. CDR3 in amino acids: CSASPTRRGFAPNEKLFF. CDR3 nucleotide sequence: TGCAGTGCTAGCCCAACTAGGAGGGGATTCGCCCCTAATGAAAAACTGTTTTTT.

This clonotype was recorded at least ten times. CDR3 nucleotides: TGTGCCAGCTCACCGAAATCCAGCGGATCTGGAAACACCATATATTTT. It translates to CASSPKSSGSGNTIYF. The V call is TRBV18, the J call TRBJ1-3; D not resolved. Germline assignment: CDR1 KGHSH and CDR2 LQKENI. The V end was cut by 3 bases, the J end by 1 base, with 13 bases between. The CDR3 is 16 residues long.